The 12 T cell receptor beta chains in this list originate from one sample, sequenced in a study of T cell changes during pregnancy in multiple sclerosis. The table came from immunoSEQ multiplex PCR; TCRdb's copy has only in-frame clones and leaves some out. The repertoire holds tens of thousands of clones, with roughly 92% as singletons. The starting material was peripheral blood, obtained in the first trimester of pregnancy. These receptors were taken from a female donor with multiple sclerosis, enrolled in a pregnancy study.

This chain joins TRBV28 and TRBJ2-5; 7 positions agree with TRBD2. Germline CDR1 and CDR2: MDHEN and SYDVKM. Trimming took 7 bases from V and 2 from J; bases not matched to a gene: 4. There are 13 residues in the CDR3. CDR3 in amino acids: CASKVSGQETQYF. In nucleotides, the CDR3 is TGTGCCAGCAAGGTTAGCGGGCAAGAGACCCAGTACTTC.

The chain couples TRBV5-6 to TRBJ1-3; a possible D gene is TRBD1 (6 bases). Germline CDR1 and CDR2: SGHDT and YYEEEE. The length of the CDR3 is 17 residues. The ends were cut back, 1 base at V and 3 bases at J, with 17 bases in the middle. CDR3 in DNA: TGTGCCAGCAGCTTGCGAGTATTGGGGGCGCTTGGAAACACCATATATTTT. Its protein is CASSLRVLGALGNTIYF.

The chain joins TRBV2 to TRBJ2-3; D is unclear. Trimming removed 8 bases at V and 0 bases at J, with 9 bases between. The germline gives CDR1 SNHLY, CDR2 FYNNEI. The CDR3 has 13 residues. This chain's CDR3 is CASHRFSTDTQYF. The CDR3 nucleotides are TGTGCCAGCCACAGATTTAGCACAGATACGCAGTATTTT.

V and J are TRBV15 and TRBJ1-6; D is undetermined. Germline CDR1 LNHNV, CDR2 YYDKDF (reference sequence). The CDR3 is 13 amino acids. V dropped 3 bases and J dropped 10 bases, with 10 bases sitting between them. As DNA, the CDR3 is TGTGCCACCAGCAGGTCATCTAGATCACCCCTCCACTTT. This sequence encodes CATSRSSRSPLHF. The variable domain in full, with the rest retrieved from reference TRBV15 and TRBJ1-6, is DAMVIQNPRYQVTQFGKPVTLSCSQTLNHNVMYWYQQKSSQAPKLLFHYYDKDFNNEADTPDNFQSRRPNTSFCFLDIRSPGLGDTAMYLCATSRSSRSPLHFGNGTRLTVT.

This sequence joins TRBV30 and TRBJ1-6; 10 bases agree with TRBD1. Looked up from germline, CDR1 is GTSNPN and CDR2 is SVGIG (reference sequence). This CDR3 is built from 14 residues. V lost 1 base and J lost 8; bases outside the gene matches: 2. CDR3 DNA: TGTGCCTGGAGTGCCGGGACAGGGGATTCACCCCTCCACTTT. Translating gives CAWSAGTGDSPLHF.

The chain links TRBV7-2 to TRBJ2-1; the D is unclear. Trimming took off 1 base at V and 0 bases at J, with 7 bases between the two ends. The CDR3 has 15 amino acids. CDR1 SGHTA and CDR2 FQGNSA come from the germline V gene. CDR3: CASSLVPGSYNEQFF. The DNA for the CDR3 is TGTGCCAGCAGCTTAGTCCCCGGCTCCTACAATGAGCAGTTCTTC. Based on the CDR3 plus reference TRBV7-2 and TRBJ2-1, the full variable domain is GAGVSQSPSNKVTEKGKDVELRCDPISGHTALYWYRQSLGQGLEFLIYFQGNSAPDKSGLPSDRFSAERTGGSVSTLTIQRTQQEDSAVYLCASSLVPGSYNEQFFGPGTRLTVL.

This chain links TRBV19 with TRBJ2-5; 8 bases match TRBD2. J gave up 5 bases and V 3 bases, and 8 bases lay outside the gene matches. Germline V lookup: CDR1 LNHDA, CDR2 SQIVND (reference sequence). The CDR3 has 15 amino acids. CDR3 residues: CASSMITGGTETQYF. CDR3 DNA sequence: TGTGCCAGTAGTATGATCACGGGGGGGACTGAGACCCAGTACTTC.

This clone was observed once. J is TRBJ2-1 and V is TRBV6-1; 9 positions match TRBD1. V shed 8 bases, J shed 5 bases, and the junction held 10 bases outside the gene matches. The length of the CDR3 is 15 residues. Germline loops: CDR1 MNHNS, CDR2 SASEGT. As DNA, the CDR3 is TGTGCCAGCGGCACCGAGGGACAGGGAAACAATGAGCAGTTCTTC. Encoded protein: CASGTEGQGNNEQFF.

The J gene is TRBJ1-1, the V gene TRBV5-1; D remains unclear. This CDR3 has 14 residues. The germline V and J ends were trimmed by 0 bases and 0 bases, with 6 bases remaining between them. Germline-derived CDR1 and CDR2 are SGHRS and YFSETQ. In DNA, the CDR3 is TGCGCCAGCAGCTTGGGAGGCCTGAACACTGAAGCTTTCTTT. Translation gives CASSLGGLNTEAFF.

The chain uses TRBV27 and TRBJ2-7; 9 nucleotides match TRBD1. The CDR3 is 14 residues long. J gave up 0 bases and V 5 bases, and 2 bases lay outside the gene matches. In germline, CDR1 is MNHEY, CDR2 SMNVEV (reference sequence). This chain's CDR3 is CASSRQGDSYEQYF. The CDR3 coding sequence is TGTGCCAGCAGTCGACAGGGGGACTCCTACGAGCAGTACTTC.

This chain joins TRBV5-1 and TRBJ2-7, with a tentative D call TRBD1 (6 bases). The germline V gene has CDR1 SGHRS and CDR2 YFSETQ. V lost 7 bases to trimming and J lost 2 bases, with 10 bases between them. The CDR3 consists of 12 residues. The chain's CDR3 is CASSGQTYEQYF. DNA of the CDR3: TGCGCCAGCTCTGGACAGACCTACGAGCAGTACTTC.

This chain links TRBV29-1 with TRBJ1-1; TRBD1 aligns across 11 bases. The CDR3 spans 15 residues. Unmatched junction bases numbered 6, after V lost 2 bases and J lost 4 bases. CDR1 SQVTM and CDR2 ANQGSEA come from the germline V gene. In DNA form, the CDR3 reads TGCAGCGTTGAATACATCGGGACAGGGGGCACTGAAGCTTTCTTT. This gives the protein CSVEYIGTGGTEAFF.